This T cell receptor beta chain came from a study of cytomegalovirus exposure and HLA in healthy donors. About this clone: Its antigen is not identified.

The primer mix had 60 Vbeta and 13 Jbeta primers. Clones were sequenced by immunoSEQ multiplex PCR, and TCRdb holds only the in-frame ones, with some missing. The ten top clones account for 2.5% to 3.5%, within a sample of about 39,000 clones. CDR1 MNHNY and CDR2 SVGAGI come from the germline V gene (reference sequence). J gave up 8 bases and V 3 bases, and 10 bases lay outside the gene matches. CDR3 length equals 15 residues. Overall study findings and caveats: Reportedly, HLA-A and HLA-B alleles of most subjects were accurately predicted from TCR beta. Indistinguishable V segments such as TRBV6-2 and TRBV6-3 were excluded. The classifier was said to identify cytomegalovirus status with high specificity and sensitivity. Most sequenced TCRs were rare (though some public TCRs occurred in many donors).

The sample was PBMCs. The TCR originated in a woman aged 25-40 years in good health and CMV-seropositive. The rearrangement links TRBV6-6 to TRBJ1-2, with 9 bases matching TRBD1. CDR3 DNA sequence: TGTGCCAGCAGTTATTCCGGGACAGGGACAATGGGCTACACCTTC. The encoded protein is CASSYSGTGTMGYTF.